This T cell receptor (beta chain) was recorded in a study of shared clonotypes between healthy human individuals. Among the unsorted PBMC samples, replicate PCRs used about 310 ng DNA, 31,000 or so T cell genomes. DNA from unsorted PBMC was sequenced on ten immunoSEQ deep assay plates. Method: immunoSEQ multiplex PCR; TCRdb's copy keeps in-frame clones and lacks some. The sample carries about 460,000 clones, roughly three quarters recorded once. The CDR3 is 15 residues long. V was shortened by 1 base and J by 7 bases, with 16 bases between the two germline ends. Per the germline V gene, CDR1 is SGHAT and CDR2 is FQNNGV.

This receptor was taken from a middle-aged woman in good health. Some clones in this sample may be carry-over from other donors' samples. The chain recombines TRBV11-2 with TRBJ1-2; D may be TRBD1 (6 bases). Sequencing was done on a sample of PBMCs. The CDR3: CASSLVPRGGSGYTF. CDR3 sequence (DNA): TGTGCCAGCAGCTTAGTGCCCAGGGGCGGGTCTGGCTACACCTTC.